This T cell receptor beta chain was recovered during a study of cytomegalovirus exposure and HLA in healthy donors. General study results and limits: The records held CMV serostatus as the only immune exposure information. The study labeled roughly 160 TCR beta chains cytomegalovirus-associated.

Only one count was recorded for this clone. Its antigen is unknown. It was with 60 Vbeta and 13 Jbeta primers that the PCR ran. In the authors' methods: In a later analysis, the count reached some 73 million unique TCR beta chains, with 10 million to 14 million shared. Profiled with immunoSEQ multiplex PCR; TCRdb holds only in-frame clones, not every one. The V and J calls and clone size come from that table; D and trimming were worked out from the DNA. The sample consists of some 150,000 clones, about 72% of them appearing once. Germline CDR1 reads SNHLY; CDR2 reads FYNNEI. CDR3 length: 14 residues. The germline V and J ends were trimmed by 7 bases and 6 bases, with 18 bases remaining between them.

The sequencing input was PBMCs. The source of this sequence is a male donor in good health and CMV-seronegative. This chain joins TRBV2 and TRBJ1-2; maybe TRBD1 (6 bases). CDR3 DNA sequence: TGTGCCAGCACCTTTAACCGGGGGGCGAATGGCTACACCTTC. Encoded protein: CASTFNRGANGYTF. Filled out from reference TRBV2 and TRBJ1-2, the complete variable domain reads EPEVTQTPSHQVTQMGQEVILRCVPISNHLYFYWYRQILGQKVEFLVSFYNNEISEKSEIFDDQFSVERPDGSNFTLKIRSTKLEDSAMYFCASTFNRGANGYTFGSGTRLTVV.